The rows below give T cell receptor beta chains drawn from one sample of a study of blood T cells in healthy people across ages. TCRdb processed the 5' RACE reads anew with MiXCR; each CDR3 protein has one entry. Of roughly 1.7 million distinct CDR3 sequences listed, around 36% are singletons. The sequenced material came from blood. These TCRs come from a woman younger than 45 in good health. Each CDR3 is given without its conserved first and last residue.

j_call cdr3_length v_call cdr3_aa
TRBJ2-7 12 TRBV28 ASSTRGSSYEQY
TRBJ2-7 15 TRBV7-8 ASSLAGWLAASYEQY
TRBJ2-1 11 TRBV7-2 ASSSGLPSEQF
TRBJ2-3 13 TRBV5-1 ASAEGHKGLDTQY
TRBJ2-7 11 TRBV29-1 SAAGGPRDEQY
TRBJ2-5 12 TRBV7-2 ASSRGLAPETQY
TRBJ1-5 11 TRBV4-1 ASSQDYVRPQH
TRBJ2-3 12 TRBV15 ATSRVPSPDTQY
TRBJ2-7 12 TRBV9 ASSAQGFPYEQY
TRBJ1-5 14 TRBV7-9 ASSSDRGMLGQPQH
TRBJ2-1 15 TRBV7-3 ASSLNGPGGLDNEQF
TRBJ2-3 15 TRBV20-1 SAKKPRQTPSTDTQY